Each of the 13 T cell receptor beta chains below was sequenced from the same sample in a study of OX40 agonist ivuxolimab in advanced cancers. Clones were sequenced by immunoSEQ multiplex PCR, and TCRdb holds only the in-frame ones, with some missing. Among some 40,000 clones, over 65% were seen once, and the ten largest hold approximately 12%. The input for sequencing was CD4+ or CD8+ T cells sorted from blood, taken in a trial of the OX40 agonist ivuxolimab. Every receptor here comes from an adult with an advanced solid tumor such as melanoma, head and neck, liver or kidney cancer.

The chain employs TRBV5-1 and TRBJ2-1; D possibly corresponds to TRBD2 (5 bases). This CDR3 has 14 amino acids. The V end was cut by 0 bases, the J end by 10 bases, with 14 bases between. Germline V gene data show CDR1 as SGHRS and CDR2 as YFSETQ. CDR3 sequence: CASSLAWRFEEQFF. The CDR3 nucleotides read TGCGCCAGCAGCTTGGCGTGGAGGTTTGAGGAGCAGTTCTTC.

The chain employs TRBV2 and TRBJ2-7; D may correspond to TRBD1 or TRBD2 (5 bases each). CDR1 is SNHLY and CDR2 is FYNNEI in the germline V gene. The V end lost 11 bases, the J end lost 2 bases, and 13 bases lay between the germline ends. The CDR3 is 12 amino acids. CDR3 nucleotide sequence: TGTGCCTTAAGGGACGGAACCTACGAGCAGTACTTC. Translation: CALRDGTYEQYF.

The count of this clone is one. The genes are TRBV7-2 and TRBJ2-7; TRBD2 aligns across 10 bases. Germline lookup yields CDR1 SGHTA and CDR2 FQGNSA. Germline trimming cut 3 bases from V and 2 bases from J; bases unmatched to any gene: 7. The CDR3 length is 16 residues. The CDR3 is CASSFVGAGGTYEQYF. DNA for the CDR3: TGTGCCAGCAGCTTTGTTGGAGCGGGAGGGACCTACGAGCAGTACTTC.

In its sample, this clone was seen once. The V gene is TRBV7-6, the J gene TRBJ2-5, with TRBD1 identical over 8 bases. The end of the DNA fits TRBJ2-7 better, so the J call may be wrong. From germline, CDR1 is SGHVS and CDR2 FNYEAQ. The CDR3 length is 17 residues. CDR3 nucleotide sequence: TGTGCCAGCAGCTTACGGTCGGGACAGGTAAACTCCTACGAGCAGTACTTC. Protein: CASSLRSGQVNSYEQYF.

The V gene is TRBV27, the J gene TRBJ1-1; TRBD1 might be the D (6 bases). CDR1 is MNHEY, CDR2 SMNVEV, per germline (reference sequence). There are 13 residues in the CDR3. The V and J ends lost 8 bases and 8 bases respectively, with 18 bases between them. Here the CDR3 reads CASCLLGGREAFF. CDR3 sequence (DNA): TGTGCCAGCTGCCTCCTCGGGGGCAGGGAAGCTTTCTTT.

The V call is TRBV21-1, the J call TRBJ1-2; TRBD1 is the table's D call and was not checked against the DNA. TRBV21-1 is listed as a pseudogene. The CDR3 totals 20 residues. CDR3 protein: CASSTHWGTGQPIRSYGYTF. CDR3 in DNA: TGTGCCAGCAGCACGCATTGGGGGACGGGACAGCCAATTCGCTCCTATGGCTACACCTTC.

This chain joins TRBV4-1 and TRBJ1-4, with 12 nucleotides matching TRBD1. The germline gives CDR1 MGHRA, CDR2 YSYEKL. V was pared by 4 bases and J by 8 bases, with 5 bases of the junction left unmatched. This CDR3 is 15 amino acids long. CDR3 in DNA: TGCGCCAGCAGCCCGGCAGGGACAGGGGGCGAAAAACTGTTTTTT. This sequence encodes CASSPAGTGGEKLFF.

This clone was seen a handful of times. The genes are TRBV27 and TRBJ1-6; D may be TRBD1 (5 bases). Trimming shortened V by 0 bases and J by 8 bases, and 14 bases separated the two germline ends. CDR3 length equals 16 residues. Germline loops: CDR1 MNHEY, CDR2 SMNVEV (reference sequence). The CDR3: CASSLSITTAHSPLHF. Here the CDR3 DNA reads TGTGCCAGCAGTTTATCGATTACGACAGCCCATTCACCCCTCCACTTT.

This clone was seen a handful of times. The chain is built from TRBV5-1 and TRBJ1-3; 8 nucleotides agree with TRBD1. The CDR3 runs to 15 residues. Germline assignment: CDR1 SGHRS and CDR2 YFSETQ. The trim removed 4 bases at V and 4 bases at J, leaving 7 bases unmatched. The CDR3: CASSPGQAKGNTIYF. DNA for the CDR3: TGCGCCAGCAGCCCGGGACAGGCAAAAGGAAACACCATATATTTT.

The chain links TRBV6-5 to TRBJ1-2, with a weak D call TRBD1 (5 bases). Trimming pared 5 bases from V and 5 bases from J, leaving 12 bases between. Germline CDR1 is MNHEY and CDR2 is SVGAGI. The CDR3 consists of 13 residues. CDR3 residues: CASSPPQGYGYTF. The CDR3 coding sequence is TGTGCCAGCAGTCCTCCTCAGGGATATGGCTACACCTTC.

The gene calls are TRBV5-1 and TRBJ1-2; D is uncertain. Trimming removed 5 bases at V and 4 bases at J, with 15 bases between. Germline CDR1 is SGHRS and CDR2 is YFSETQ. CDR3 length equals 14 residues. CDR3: CASRTGTEGYGYTF. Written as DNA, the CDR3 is TGCGCCAGCAGAACCGGAACGGAGGGCTATGGCTACACCTTC. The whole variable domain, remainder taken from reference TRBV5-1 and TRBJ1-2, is KAGVTQTPRYLIKTRGQQVTLSCSPISGHRSVSWYQQTPGQGLQFLFEYFSETQRNKGNFPGRFSGRQFSNSRSEMNVSTLELGDSALYLCASRTGTEGYGYTFGSGTRLTVV.

Written as DNA, the CDR3 is TGTGCCAGCAGCCGCGGACGGCTAAACACTGAAGCTTTCTTT. Translation gives CASSRGRLNTEAFF. V is TRBV7-9 and J is TRBJ1-1; unclear D gene. Germline V gene lookup returns CDR1 SEHNR and CDR2 FQNEAQ (reference sequence). V was clipped by 5 bases and J by 2 bases, with 12 bases between them. The CDR3 is 14 residues long.

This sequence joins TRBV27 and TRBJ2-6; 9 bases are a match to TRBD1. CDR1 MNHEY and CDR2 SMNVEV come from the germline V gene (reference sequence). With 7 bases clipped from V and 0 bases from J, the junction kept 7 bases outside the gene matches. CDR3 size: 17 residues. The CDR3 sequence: CASTRTGANSGANVLTF. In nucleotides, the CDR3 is TGTGCCAGCACTCGGACAGGGGCGAACTCTGGGGCCAACGTCCTGACTTTC. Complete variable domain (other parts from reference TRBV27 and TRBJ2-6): EAQVTQNPRYLITVTGKKLTVTCSQNMNHEYMSWYRQDPGLGLRQIYYSMNVEVTDKGDVPEGYKVSRKEKRNFPLILESPSPNQTSLYFCASTRTGANSGANVLTFGAGSRLTVL.